These 11 T cell receptor beta chains originate from one sample sequenced in a study of cytomegalovirus exposure and HLA in healthy donors. Sequencing was performed with immunoSEQ multiplex PCR; in TCRdb, only in-frame clones are kept and a portion is missing. Found here are 250,000 to 300,000 clones, 86% of them singletons; the top ten hold about 1%. Specimen: PBMCs. These receptors all come from a woman aged 18-29 years in good health and CMV-seronegative.

This chain connects TRBV27 to TRBJ2-5; D possibly corresponds to TRBD2 (5 bases). Germline CDR1 MNHEY, CDR2 SMNVEV (reference sequence). V was trimmed by 6 bases and J by 2 bases, leaving 7 bases between them. The CDR3 totals 12 residues. For the CDR3, the DNA is TGTGCCAGCAGGAGGGATCAAGAGACCCAGTACTTC. Translated: CASRRDQETQYF.

This clone was picked up a small number of times. The chain carries TRBV30 and TRBJ2-2, with TRBD2 as a possible D gene (5 bases). The CDR3 spans 15 residues. Trimming removed 2 bases at V and 4 bases at J, with 14 bases between. Germline lookup yields CDR1 GTSNPN and CDR2 SVGIG (reference sequence). The CDR3 here is CAWSSGYTTTGELFF. The CDR3 DNA sequence: TGTGCCTGGAGTAGCGGTTATACTACCACCGGGGAGCTGTTTTTT.

The V gene is TRBV10-3, the J gene TRBJ1-2; D call uncertain. Trimming stripped 3 bases from V and 7 bases from J, with 15 bases between. Per the germline V gene, CDR1 is ENHRY and CDR2 is SYGVKD. The CDR3 is 14 amino acids. The CDR3 nucleotides read TGTGCCATCAGTGATACGAGGGAAGGAGGTGGCTACACCTTC. Protein sequence: CAISDTREGGGYTF.

This chain connects TRBV5-1 to TRBJ1-4; the D gene is possibly TRBD1 (6 bases). Germline values: CDR1 SGHRS, CDR2 YFSETQ. V was clipped by 1 base and J by 3 bases, with 13 bases between them. CDR3 length: 16 residues. The CDR3 spells CASSLSQGIPNEKLFF. CDR3 bases: TGCGCCAGCAGCTTGTCACAGGGAATTCCTAATGAAAAACTGTTTTTT. The complete variable domain, with remaining parts taken from reference TRBV5-1 and TRBJ1-4, reads KAGVTQTPRYLIKTRGQQVTLSCSPISGHRSVSWYQQTPGQGLQFLFEYFSETQRNKGNFPGRFSGRQFSNSRSEMNVSTLELGDSALYLCASSLSQGIPNEKLFFGSGTQLSVL.

The CDR3 here is CASSPKTGGSGELFF. Here the CDR3 DNA reads TGTGCCAGCAGCCCCAAGACAGGGGGGTCCGGGGAGCTGTTTTTT. The V and J genes are TRBV7-2 and TRBJ2-2; 9 bases match TRBD1. Germline CDR1 is SGHTA and CDR2 is FQGNSA. V lost 5 bases, J lost 6 bases, and 7 bases stayed unmatched. The CDR3 extends over 15 amino acids.

The chain carries TRBV27 and TRBJ2-2, with 15 bases that match TRBD2. Germline V lookup: CDR1 MNHEY, CDR2 SMNVEV (reference sequence). The CDR3 is made up of 19 amino acids. V trimming: 2 bases; J trimming: 4 bases; junction bases outside the gene matches: 8. The CDR3 region is CASSLELRTSGGATGELFF. The CDR3 DNA sequence: TGTGCCAGCAGTTTAGAATTAAGGACTAGCGGGGGGGCCACCGGGGAGCTGTTTTTT.

This chain connects TRBV29-1 to TRBJ2-2; 9 bases match TRBD1. Germline lookup yields CDR1 SQVTM and CDR2 ANQGSEA. The trim removed 3 bases at V and 7 bases at J, leaving 9 bases unmatched. CDR3 length: 15 amino acids. The CDR3 loop reads CSVDLGTGIFGELFF. Written as DNA, the CDR3 is TGCAGCGTTGATTTGGGGACAGGGATTTTCGGGGAGCTGTTTTTT.

The rearrangement uses TRBV30 and TRBJ1-6; 10 positions match TRBD1. The germline gives CDR1 GTSNPN, CDR2 SVGIG (reference sequence). Losses at the gene ends were 6 bases for V and 5 bases for J; bases not matched to a gene: 7. The CDR3 is made up of 15 amino acids. The CDR3 reads CACMTGGYNNSPLHF. The CDR3 DNA reads as TGTGCCTGCATGACAGGGGGCTACAATAATTCACCCCTCCACTTT.

CDR3 in amino acids: CASSHPDGSSYNSPLHF. CDR3 nucleotide sequence: TGCGCCAGCAGCCACCCGGACGGGAGCTCCTATAATTCACCCCTCCACTTT. This sequence joins TRBV4-1 and TRBJ1-6; D gene ambiguous. CDR3 length: 17 amino acids. Trimming shortened V by 3 bases and J by 0 bases, and 12 bases separated the two germline ends. Per germline, CDR1 MGHRA and CDR2 YSYEKL.

The chain carries TRBV7-2 and TRBJ1-6, with D uncertain. CDR1 and CDR2 (germline): SGHTA, FQGNSA. The CDR3 totals 14 residues. V lost 1 base to trimming and J lost 6 bases, with 7 bases between them. CDR3 sequence (DNA): TGTGCCAGCAGCTTAGTCAGGCTTAATTCACCCCTCCACTTT. Amino acid sequence: CASSLVRLNSPLHF. The complete variable domain, with remaining parts taken from reference TRBV7-2 and TRBJ1-6, reads GAGVSQSPSNKVTEKGKDVELRCDPISGHTALYWYRQSLGQGLEFLIYFQGNSAPDKSGLPSDRFSAERTGGSVSTLTIQRTQQEDSAVYLCASSLVRLNSPLHFGNGTRLTVT.

The chain uses TRBV9 and TRBJ1-2; D is undetermined. Germline V gene data show CDR1 as SGDLS and CDR2 as YYNGEE. CDR3 size: 15 residues. V shed 0 bases and J shed 2 bases, with 11 bases lying between them. The chain's CDR3 is CASSVEHATNYGYTF. DNA of the CDR3: TGTGCCAGCAGCGTAGAACACGCCACCAACTATGGCTACACCTTC.